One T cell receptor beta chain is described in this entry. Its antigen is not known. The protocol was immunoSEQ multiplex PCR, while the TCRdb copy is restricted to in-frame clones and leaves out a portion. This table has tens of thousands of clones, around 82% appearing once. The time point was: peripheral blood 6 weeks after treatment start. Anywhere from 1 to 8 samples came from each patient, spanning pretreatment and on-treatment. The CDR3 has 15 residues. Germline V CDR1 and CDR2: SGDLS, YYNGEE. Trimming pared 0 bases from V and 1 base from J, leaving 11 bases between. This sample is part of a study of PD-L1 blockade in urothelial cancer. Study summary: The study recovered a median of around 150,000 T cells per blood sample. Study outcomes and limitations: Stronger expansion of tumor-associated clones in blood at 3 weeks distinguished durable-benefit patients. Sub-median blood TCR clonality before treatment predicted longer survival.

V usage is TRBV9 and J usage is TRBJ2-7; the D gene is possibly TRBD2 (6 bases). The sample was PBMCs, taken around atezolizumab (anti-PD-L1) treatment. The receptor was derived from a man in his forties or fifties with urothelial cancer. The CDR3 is CASSVVAEKSYEQYF. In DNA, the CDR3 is TGTGCCAGCAGCGTAGTAGCGGAGAAGTCCTACGAGCAGTACTTC. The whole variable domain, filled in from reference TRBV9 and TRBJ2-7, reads DSGVTQTPKHLITATGQRVTLRCSPRSGDLSVYWYQQSLDQGLQFLIQYYNGEERAKGNILERFSAQQFPDLHSELNLSSLELGDSALYFCASSVVAEKSYEQYFGPGTRLTVT.